This TCR beta chain derives from a study of Tregs in tolerant kidney transplant recipients. Unstimulated Tregs (CD4+CD25+CD127-) and CD4+CD25- non-Tregs were sorted from PBMCs. The protocol was immunoSEQ multiplex PCR, while the TCRdb copy is restricted to in-frame clones and leaves out a portion. In the table there are some 100,000 clones, around 94% of which are singletons. A word on this clone: Its antigen is as yet unknown.

Germline assignment: CDR1 LNHDA and CDR2 SQIVND (reference sequence). Trimming left V 6 bases short and J 4 bases short, with 9 bases between. CDR3 length equals 12 residues. General observations from the study: Biological reproducibility was not directly addressed in this study. Activated donor B cell expansion appeared to reveal the most relevant donor-specific TCRbeta repertoire.

Sequences were obtained from CD4+ T cells from blood. The source is a human donor in good health. The chain joins TRBV19 to TRBJ1-2, with D uncertain. CDR3 DNA sequence: TGTGCCAGTAGATCTGCAAGCTATGGCTACACCTTC. It codes for CASRSASYGYTF.